Below, 18 T cell receptor beta chains from the same sample are listed, as sequenced in a study of T-cell memory formation after mild COVID-19 (TCRdb year 2021). The library was obtained by 5' RACE. Reads for this sample came from an Illumina NovaSeq 6000. In-frame beta chains were kept once TCRdb had trimmed the public reads at Q25 with fastp and called clones with MiXCR. Rows with a matching CDR3 protein are joined into one entry that keeps the most common DNA and genes. This sample gives roughly 200,000 distinct CDR3 sequences in total; 16% of them show up just once. Of the sample, around 1.9% is held by the ten largest clones. Sequencing input: PBMCs or a T cell subset sorted from them (not recorded which). The receptor source for this set is an adult woman who had mild COVID-19 (a few samples of this study predate the infection). The sample titles of this study are shuffled in the database, so cell type and time point are left out; the donor was told from shared clones.

This clonotype was recorded a few times. The V gene is TRBV3-1, the J gene TRBJ2-7, with unresolved D. The CDR3 length is 14 residues. The germline V gene encodes CDR1 LGHDT and CDR2 YNNKEL (reference sequence). With 0 bases removed from V and 5 bases from J, the gap between germline ends came to 11 bases. The CDR3 DNA is TGTGCCAGCAGCCAAGATCCCAACCGCGACGAGCAGTACTTC. This translates into CASSQDPNRDEQYF.

The chain employs TRBV12-3 or TRBV12-4 and TRBJ1-2; maybe TRBD1 (6 bases). The CDR3 contains 15 residues. V was clipped by 3 bases and J by 7 bases, with 18 bases between them. The CDR3 here is CASSFTRGEASGYTF. The CDR3 DNA is TGTGCCAGCAGTTTCACCAGGGGCGAGGCTTCTGGCTACACCTTC.

The chain uses TRBV3-1 and TRBJ1-1, with TRBD1 matching over 9 bases. CDR3 length: 13 residues. Losses at the gene ends were 4 bases for V and 6 bases for J; bases not matched to a gene: 3. Germline CDR1 is LGHDT and CDR2 is YNNKEL (reference sequence). CDR3 region: CASSPRQGAEAFF. The CDR3 DNA sequence: TGTGCCAGCAGCCCGCGACAGGGGGCTGAAGCTTTCTTT.

The sample holds a few counts of this clonotype. The chain's CDR3 is CSLGTSGRSNEQFF. The CDR3 coding sequence is TGCAGCCTCGGGACTAGCGGGAGGAGCAATGAGCAGTTCTTC. V is TRBV29-1 and J is TRBJ2-1; TRBD2 aligns across 15 bases. This CDR3 contains 14 residues. Trimming at V came to 8 bases and at J to 6 bases, leaving 5 bases not matched to a gene. The germline V gene has CDR1 SQVTM and CDR2 ANQGSEA.

This clonotype was observed a handful of times. The J gene is TRBJ2-6, the V gene TRBV20-1, with 7 bases that match TRBD2. This CDR3 region has 17 residues. Germline V gives CDR1 DFQATT, CDR2 SNEGSKA (reference sequence). The V and J ends lost 6 bases and 0 bases, in that order; junction bases with no gene match: 11. Here the CDR3 reads CSAPRGLSSSGANVLTF. CDR3 coding DNA: TGCAGTGCACCGCGGGGGTTGTCGAGCTCTGGGGCCAACGTCCTGACTTTC.

In this sample, this clonotype turned up a few times. V and J are TRBV15 and TRBJ1-6; D remains unclear. This CDR3 spans 16 amino acids. Trimming removed 5 bases from V and 1 base from J, with 12 bases in between. Looked up from germline, CDR1 is LNHNV and CDR2 is YYDKDF (reference sequence). Here the CDR3 reads CATSGRIASYNSPLHF. The CDR3 DNA sequence: TGTGCCACCAGCGGCCGTATCGCTTCCTATAATTCACCCCTCCACTTT.

This clonotype has only a few counts. The rearrangement joins TRBV3-1 to TRBJ2-3; the match to TRBD1 covers 12 bases. CDR3 length: 16 amino acids. J was trimmed by 4 bases and V by 7 bases; bases with no gene match: 9. Germline V gene data show CDR1 as LGHDT and CDR2 as YNNKEL (reference sequence). CDR3 protein: CASMLRDRGRADTQYF. CDR3 nucleotide sequence: TGTGCCAGCATGCTCCGGGACAGGGGGCGCGCAGATACGCAGTATTTT.

This rearrangement joins TRBV6-1 to TRBJ2-7; D gene uncertain. CDR1 and CDR2 from the germline V gene are MNHNS and SASEGT. Trimming shortened V by 9 bases and J by 2 bases, and 11 bases separated the two germline ends. The CDR3 covers 12 residues. The CDR3 DNA reads TGTGCCAGTGCGTACCAGACCTACGAGCAGTACTTC. It yields the protein CASAYQTYEQYF.

This chain links TRBV4-2 with TRBJ2-1; D not certain. Between the trimmed V and J ends, which lost 0 bases and 2 bases, there was a span of 8 bases. The CDR3 is 15 amino acids. The germline gives CDR1 LGHNA, CDR2 YNFKEQ. CDR3 in DNA: TGTGCCAGCAGCCAAGAAGTTGGGGCCTACAATGAGCAGTTCTTC. Translation gives CASSQEVGAYNEQFF.

This clonotype showed up just a few times. The chain couples TRBV7-2 to TRBJ2-5, with TRBD1 identical over 12 bases. After removal of 4 bases from V and 5 bases from J, the junction contained 5 bases not matched to a gene. The CDR3 totals 15 residues. The germline V gene has CDR1 SGHTA and CDR2 FQGNSA. The CDR3 reads CASSSGQGAFETQYF. The CDR3 DNA is TGTGCCAGCAGCTCGGGACAGGGGGCTTTTGAGACCCAGTACTTC.

The gene calls are TRBV29-1 and TRBJ1-1; D gene uncertain. Trimming left V 6 bases short and J 0 bases short, with 11 bases between. CDR1 and CDR2 (germline): SQVTM, ANQGSEA. The CDR3 runs to 13 residues. The CDR3 region is CSVDEQMNTEAFF. In DNA form, the CDR3 reads TGCAGCGTGGACGAACAGATGAACACTGAAGCTTTCTTT.

This clonotype was detected ten times or more. The chain recombines TRBV4-3 with TRBJ2-1, with TRBD2 matching over 11 bases. V lost 8 bases and J lost 4; bases outside the gene matches: 7. The germline CDR1 and CDR2 sequences are LGHNA and YSLEER. The CDR3 length is 15 residues. The CDR3 sequence: CASSRGTSGYNEQFF. The CDR3 nucleotides read TGCGCCAGCTCCCGGGGGACTAGCGGTTACAATGAGCAGTTCTTC.

This chain uses TRBV7-9 with TRBJ2-7, with D perhaps TRBD2 (6 bases). In germline, CDR1 is SEHNR, CDR2 FQNEAQ (reference sequence). This CDR3 is built from 17 residues. V was trimmed by 1 base and J by 0 bases, leaving 16 bases between them. The CDR3 DNA reads TGTGCCAGCAGCTTAGAGTGGCCGGGACTGACCTCCTACGAGCAGTACTTC. Translating it yields CASSLEWPGLTSYEQYF. Supplemented by reference TRBV7-9 and TRBJ2-7, the full variable domain reads DTGVSQNPRHKITKRGQNVTFRCDPISEHNRLYWYRQTLGQGPEFLTYFQNEAQLEKSRLLSDRFSAERPKGSFSTLEIQRTEQGDSAMYLCASSLEWPGLTSYEQYFGPGTRLTVT.

The chain has TRBV18 and TRBJ2-7; D is undetermined. The germline gives CDR1 KGHSH, CDR2 LQKENI. V lost 8 bases, J lost 3 bases, and 8 bases lay in between. The CDR3 consists of 11 residues. This CDR3 reads CASRDNYEQYF. Here the CDR3 DNA reads TGTGCCAGCCGCGATAACTACGAGCAGTACTTC.

V gene TRBV29-1 combines with J gene TRBJ2-3; D gene uncertain. The CDR3 is 15 amino acids. Germline V lookup: CDR1 SQVTM, CDR2 ANQGSEA. The V end was cut by 4 bases, the J end by 0 bases, with 14 bases between. The CDR3 sequence is CSVATTESSTDTQYF. The CDR3 DNA sequence: TGCAGCGTTGCCACGACGGAGTCTAGCACAGATACGCAGTATTTT.

About this clonotype: At one of its ends the junction is not consistent with the germline gene, which may arise from a read error. The rearrangement uses TRBV7-2 and TRBJ2-5; TRBD2 matches 13 bases. The CDR3 is 15 amino acids. Germline-derived CDR1 and CDR2 are SGHTA and FQGNSA. This chain's CDR3 is CAGSPGLAGVETQYF. The DNA of the CDR3 is TGTGCCGGCAGCCCAGGACTAGCGGGAGTGGAGACCCAGTACTTC.

This CDR3 reads CASSPTGVVGELFF. CDR3 in DNA: TGTGCCAGCAGCCCGACAGGGGTGGTCGGGGAGCTGTTTTTT. The chain has TRBV12-3 or TRBV12-4 and TRBJ2-2; 8 bases map to TRBD1. The CDR3 is 14 amino acids. With V trimmed by 6 bases and J by 7 bases, 7 bases remained unmatched.

For the CDR3, the DNA is TGTGCCAGCAGTTTTGCAGGGGAGCAGTACTTC. Protein sequence: CASSFAGEQYF. V and J are TRBV2 and TRBJ2-7, with D maybe TRBD1 (5 bases). The ends were cut back, 5 bases at V and 7 bases at J, with 9 bases in the middle. CDR3 size: 11 residues. Germline lookup yields CDR1 SNHLY and CDR2 FYNNEI. The variable domain in full, completed from reference TRBV2 and TRBJ2-7, reads EPEVTQTPSHQVTQMGQEVILRCVPISNHLYFYWYRQILGQKVEFLVSFYNNEISEKSEIFDDQFSVERPDGSNFTLKIRSTKLEDSAMYFCASSFAGEQYFGPGTRLTVT.